This T cell receptor (beta chain) was profiled in a study of patients and donors after allogeneic stem cell transplantation. The germline V and J ends were trimmed by 4 bases and 10 bases, with 24 bases remaining between them. The CDR3 loop spans 16 amino acids. Germline CDR1 and CDR2: SGHRS and YFSETQ. TCRdb reanalysed the RT-PCR reads using MiXCR and keeps one entry per CDR3 protein. The sample contains hundreds of thousands of distinct CDR3 sequences, approximately 16% of which appear only once. Turning to this clonotype: This may arise from a read error, as a much more abundant clone is one base away.

This chain joins TRBV5-1 and TRBJ1-5; possibly TRBD1 for D (6 bases). Source material: blood, either unsorted or a sorted T cell fraction (not recorded which). This sequence was found in a human donor who was either an allogeneic HSCT recipient or a stem cell or donor lymphocyte infusion donor (not recorded which). It is not recorded whose cells these are; they may come from a transplant donor. The CDR3 region is CASSVFPGAHGEPQHF. In DNA, the CDR3 is TGCGCCAGCAGCGTGTTCCCAGGGGCCCACGGGGAACCCCAGCATTTT.